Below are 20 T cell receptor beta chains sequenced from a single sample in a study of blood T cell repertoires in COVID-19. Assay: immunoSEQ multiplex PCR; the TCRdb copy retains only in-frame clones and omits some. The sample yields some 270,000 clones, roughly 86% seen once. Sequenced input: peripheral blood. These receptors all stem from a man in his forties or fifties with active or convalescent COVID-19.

CDR3 sequence: CASSVTRQGLYEQYF. The CDR3 DNA sequence: TGTGCCAGCAGCGTGACCCGACAGGGCCTCTACGAGCAGTACTTC. The chain uses TRBV7-9 and TRBJ2-7, with TRBD1 identical over 7 bases. The V and J ends lost 5 bases and 3 bases, in that order; junction bases with no gene match: 10. The CDR3 spans 15 residues. Germline-derived CDR1 and CDR2 are SEHNR and FQNEAQ (reference sequence).

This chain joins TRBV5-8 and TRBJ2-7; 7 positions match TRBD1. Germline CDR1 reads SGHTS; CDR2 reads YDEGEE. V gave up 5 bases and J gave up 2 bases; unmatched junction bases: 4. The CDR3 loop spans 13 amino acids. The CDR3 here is CASRQQGPYEQYF. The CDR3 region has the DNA TGTGCCAGCAGACAACAGGGGCCCTACGAGCAGTACTTC.

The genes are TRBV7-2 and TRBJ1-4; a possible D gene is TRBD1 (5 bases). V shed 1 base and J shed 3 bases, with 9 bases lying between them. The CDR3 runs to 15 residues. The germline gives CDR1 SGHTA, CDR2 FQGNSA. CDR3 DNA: TGTGCCAGCAGCTTAGGCGGACACCCTAATGAAAAACTGTTTTTT. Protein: CASSLGGHPNEKLFF.

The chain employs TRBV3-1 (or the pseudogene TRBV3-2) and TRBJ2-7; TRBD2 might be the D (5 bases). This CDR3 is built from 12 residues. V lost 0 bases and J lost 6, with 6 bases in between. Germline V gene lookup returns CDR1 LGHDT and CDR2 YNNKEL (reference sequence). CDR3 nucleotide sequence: TGTGCCAGCAGCCAAGATGAGGGCGAGCAGTACTTC. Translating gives CASSQDEGEQYF.

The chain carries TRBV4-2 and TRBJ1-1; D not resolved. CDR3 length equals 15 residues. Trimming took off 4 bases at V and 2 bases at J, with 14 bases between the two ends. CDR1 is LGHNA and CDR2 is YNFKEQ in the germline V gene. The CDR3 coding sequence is TGTGCCAGCAGCCCCCCCGCGGCCCGAAACACTGAAGCTTTCTTT. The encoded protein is CASSPPAARNTEAFF.

The CDR3 DNA is TGTGCCAGCAGTTCCCCGCTAACGTGGGGGGGGGACAATGAGCAGTTCTTC. It translates to CASSSPLTWGGDNEQFF. This chain connects TRBV27 to TRBJ2-1; 7 nucleotides align to TRBD2. The junction had 14 bases not matched to a gene; V was cut back by 4 bases and J by 5 bases. This CDR3 contains 17 residues. Germline lookup yields CDR1 MNHEY and CDR2 SMNVEV (reference sequence).

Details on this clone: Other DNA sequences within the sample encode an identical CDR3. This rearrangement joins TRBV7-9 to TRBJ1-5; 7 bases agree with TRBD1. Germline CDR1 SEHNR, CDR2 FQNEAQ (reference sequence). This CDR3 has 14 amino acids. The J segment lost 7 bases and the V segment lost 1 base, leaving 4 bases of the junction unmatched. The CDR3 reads CASSLGQGGQPQHF. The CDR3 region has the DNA TGTGCCAGCAGCTTAGGACAGGGTGGACAGCCCCAGCATTTT.

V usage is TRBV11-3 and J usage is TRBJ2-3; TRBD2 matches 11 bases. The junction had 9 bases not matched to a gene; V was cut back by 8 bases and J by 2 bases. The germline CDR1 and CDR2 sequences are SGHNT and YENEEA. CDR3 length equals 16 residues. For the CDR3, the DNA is TGTGCCAGCTCCCGGGGACTAGCGGTAGACACAGATACGCAGTATTTT. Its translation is CASSRGLAVDTDTQYF.

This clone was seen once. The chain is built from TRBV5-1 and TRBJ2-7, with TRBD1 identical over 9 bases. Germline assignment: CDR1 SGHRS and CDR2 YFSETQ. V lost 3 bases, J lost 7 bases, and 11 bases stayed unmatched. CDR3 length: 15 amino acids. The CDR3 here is CASSSLYRGLREQYF. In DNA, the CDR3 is TGCGCCAGCAGCTCTTTGTACAGGGGGCTTAGGGAGCAGTACTTC. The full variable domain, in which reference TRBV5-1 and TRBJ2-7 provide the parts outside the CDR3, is KAGVTQTPRYLIKTRGQQVTLSCSPISGHRSVSWYQQTPGQGLQFLFEYFSETQRNKGNFPGRFSGRQFSNSRSEMNVSTLELGDSALYLCASSSLYRGLREQYFGPGTRLTVT.

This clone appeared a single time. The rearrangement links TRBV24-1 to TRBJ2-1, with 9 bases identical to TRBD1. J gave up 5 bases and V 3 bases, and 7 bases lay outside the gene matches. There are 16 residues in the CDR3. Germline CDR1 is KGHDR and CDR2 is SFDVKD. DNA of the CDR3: TGTGCCACCAGTGATCCCCGGGACAGGGTAAACAATGAGCAGTTCTTC. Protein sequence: CATSDPRDRVNNEQFF.

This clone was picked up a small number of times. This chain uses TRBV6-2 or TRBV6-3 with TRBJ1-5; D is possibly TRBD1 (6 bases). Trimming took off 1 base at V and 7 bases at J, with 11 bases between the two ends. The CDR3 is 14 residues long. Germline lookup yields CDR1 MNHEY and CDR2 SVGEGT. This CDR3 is CASSYYRAGQPQHF. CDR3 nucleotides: TGTGCCAGCAGTTACTACAGGGCTGGGCAGCCCCAGCATTTT.

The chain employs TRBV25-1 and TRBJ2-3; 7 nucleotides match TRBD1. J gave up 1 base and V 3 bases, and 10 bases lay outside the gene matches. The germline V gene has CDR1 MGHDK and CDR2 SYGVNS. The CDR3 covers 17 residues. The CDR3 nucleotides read TGTGCCAGCAGTGATCCACCAGGGGGAAGGGGCACAGATACGCAGTATTTT. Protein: CASSDPPGGRGTDTQYF. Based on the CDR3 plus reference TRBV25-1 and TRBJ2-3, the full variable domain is EADIYQTPRYLVIGTGKKITLECSQTMGHDKMYWYQQDPGMELHLIHYSYGVNSTEKGDLSSESTVSRIRTEHFPLTLESARPSHTSQYLCASSDPPGGRGTDTQYFGPGTRLTVL.

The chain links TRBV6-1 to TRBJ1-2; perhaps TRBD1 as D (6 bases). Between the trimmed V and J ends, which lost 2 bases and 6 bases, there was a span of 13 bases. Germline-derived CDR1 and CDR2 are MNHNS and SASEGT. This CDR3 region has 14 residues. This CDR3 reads CASSEPQGRNGYTF. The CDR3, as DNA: TGTGCCAGCAGTGAACCGCAGGGGCGTAATGGCTACACCTTC.

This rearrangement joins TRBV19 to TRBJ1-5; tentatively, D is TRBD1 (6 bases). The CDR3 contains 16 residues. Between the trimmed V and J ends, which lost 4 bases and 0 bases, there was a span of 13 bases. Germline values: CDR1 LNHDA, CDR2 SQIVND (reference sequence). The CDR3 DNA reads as TGTGCCAGTAGTAGGATCGGGACACCTAGCAATCAGCCCCAGCATTTT. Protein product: CASSRIGTPSNQPQHF.

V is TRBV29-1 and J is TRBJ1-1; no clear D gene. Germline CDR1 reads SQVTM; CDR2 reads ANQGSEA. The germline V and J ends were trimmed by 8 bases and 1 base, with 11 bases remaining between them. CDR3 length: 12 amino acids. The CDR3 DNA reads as TGCAGCTTAAGACTGGAGAACACTGAAGCTTTCTTT. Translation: CSLRLENTEAFF. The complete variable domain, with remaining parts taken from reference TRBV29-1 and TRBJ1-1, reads SAVISQKPSRDICQRGTSLTIQCQVDSQVTMMFWYRQQPGQSLTLIATANQGSEATYESGFVIDKFPISRPNLTFSTLTVSNMSPEDSSIYLCSLRLENTEAFFGQGTRLTVV.

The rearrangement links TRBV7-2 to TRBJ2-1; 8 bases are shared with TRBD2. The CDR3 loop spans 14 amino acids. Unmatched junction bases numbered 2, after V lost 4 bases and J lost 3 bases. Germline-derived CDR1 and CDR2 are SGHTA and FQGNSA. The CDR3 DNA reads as TGTGCCAGCAGCTACACTAGCGGCTACAATGAGCAGTTCTTC. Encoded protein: CASSYTSGYNEQFF.

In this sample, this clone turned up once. The DNA of the CDR3 is TGTGCCACCAGTGATTTCGGGGGAAACGAGGAAGGCTACACCTTC. This gives the protein CATSDFGGNEEGYTF. This chain uses TRBV24-1 with TRBJ1-2; D possibly corresponds to TRBD1 (5 bases). The CDR3 loop spans 15 amino acids. CDR1 and CDR2 (germline): KGHDR, SFDVKD. V was trimmed by 1 base and J by 8 bases, leaving 16 bases between them.

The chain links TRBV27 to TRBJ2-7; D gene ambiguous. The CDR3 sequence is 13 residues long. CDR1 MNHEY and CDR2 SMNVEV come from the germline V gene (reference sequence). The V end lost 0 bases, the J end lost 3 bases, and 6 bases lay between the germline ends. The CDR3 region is CASSLSRYYEQYF. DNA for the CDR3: TGTGCCAGCAGTTTATCCAGGTACTACGAGCAGTACTTC.

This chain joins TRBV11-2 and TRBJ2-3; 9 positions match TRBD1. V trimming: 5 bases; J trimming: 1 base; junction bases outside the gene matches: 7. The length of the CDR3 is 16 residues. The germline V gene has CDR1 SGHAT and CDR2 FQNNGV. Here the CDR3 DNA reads TGTGCCAGCAGCCGAACAGGGGGCGCGGGCACAGATACGCAGTATTTT. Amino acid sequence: CASSRTGGAGTDTQYF.

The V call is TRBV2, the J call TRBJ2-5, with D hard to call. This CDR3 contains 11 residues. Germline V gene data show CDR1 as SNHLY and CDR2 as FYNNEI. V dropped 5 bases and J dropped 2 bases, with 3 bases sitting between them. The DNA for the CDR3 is TGTGCCAGCAGTCAACAAGAGACCCAGTACTTC. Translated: CASSQQETQYF.